The rows below give T cell receptor beta chains drawn from one sample of a study of OX40 agonist ivuxolimab in advanced cancers. The protocol was immunoSEQ multiplex PCR, while the TCRdb copy is restricted to in-frame clones and leaves out a portion. Among about 70,000 clones, roughly 86% were seen once, and the ten largest hold 6.5% to 7.5%. The source material was CD4+ or CD8+ T cells sorted from blood, sampled in a trial of the OX40 agonist ivuxolimab. These receptors were collected from an adult with an advanced solid tumor such as melanoma, head and neck, liver or kidney cancer. The conserved cysteine and the conserved F or W are not part of the CDR3 here. The order of the fields is CDR3 length, V gene, clone size, J gene, CDR3 protein. Expanded clones get a size class; other rows say once, few or many, or leave the size out.

>9|TRBV29-1|-|TRBJ1-2
SVGTGDGYT
>11|TRBV2|once|TRBJ2-7
ASKDQGPYEQY
>14|TRBV7-3|-|TRBJ2-1
ASSLWGSGTYNEQF
>13|TRBV7-9|-|TRBJ1-3
ASSLGGTVGNTIY
>11|TRBV19|few|TRBJ2-3
ASSIYSRDTQY
>14|TRBV18|once|TRBJ1-4
ASSPATGTANEKLF
>12|TRBV14|-|TRBJ2-7
ASSQDLLSNEQY
>14|TRBV7-8|few|TRBJ1-2
ASSLVAAGVGYGYT
>13|TRBV18|-|-
ASSPTQGQAYEQY
>12|TRBV5-1|-|TRBJ2-5
ASSTGQGRETQY
>13|TRBV6-1|-|TRBJ2-3
ASILRDLTYLTQY
>12|TRBV4-2|-|TRBJ1-4
ASSQAGINEKLF
>12|TRBV5-1|-|TRBJ2-1
ASSPGGRTTEQF
>12|TRBV18|-|TRBJ1-2
ASSPQGVDYGYT
>10|TRBV9|-|TRBJ1-4
ASSASNEKLF
>9|TRBV19|-|TRBJ1-1
ASRLDTEAF
>14|TRBV7-2|-|TRBJ2-6
ASRPDGSPGANVLT
>14|TRBV13|once|TRBJ2-5
ASSLGRGWKQETQY
>12|TRBV5-1|-|TRBJ1-4
ASSSTGLNEKLF
>13|TRBV6-5|-|TRBJ2-3
ASSTRGVRADTQY
>12|TRBV7-3|-|TRBJ1-5
ASSPYSSNQPQH
>9|TRBV7-3|once|TRBJ2-2
ASSFGGELF
>12|TRBV19|-|TRBJ1-5
ASSMGQGWEPQH
>13|TRBV7-3|-|TRBJ1-1
ASSRENAGGTEAF
>11|TRBV30|-|TRBJ1-5
AWSVGSNQPQH
>11|TRBV11-3|-|TRBJ2-5
ASSGTTGQGIY
>13|TRBV18|-|TRBJ2-7
ASSPTQGQAYEQY
>14|TRBV7-9|-|TRBJ1-5
ASSAGTGVIGGPQH
>12|TRBV6-5|-|TRBJ2-7
ASSYGQGSHEQY
>14|TRBV15|-|TRBJ1-1
ATSRDLKTGGTEAF
>9|TRBV20-1|-|TRBJ1-2
SARDEQGYT
>10|TRBV2|-|TRBJ1-1
ASKESNTEAF
>16|TRBV10-2|-|TRBJ2-6
ASSQTGHPSSGANVLT
>11|TRBV5-1|once|TRBJ1-2
ASSPDAGGGYT
>12|TRBV6-4|-|TRBJ1-2
ASSDEGFQGGYT